The entry below gives a single T cell receptor (beta chain) sequence along with its context. The data were obtained in a study of T cells after yellow fever vaccination. The CDR3 length is 14 residues. V shed 2 bases and J shed 5 bases, with 12 bases lying between them. Germline CDR1 is MGHRA and CDR2 is YSYEKL. A single record per CDR3 protein comes from TCRdb applying MiXCR to the 5' RACE reads. Altogether 450,000 to 550,000 distinct CDR3 sequences are present, 21% being singletons, with the ten largest covering roughly a sixth. The chain is built from TRBV4-1 and TRBJ1-2, with no clear D. Sequenced material: PBMCs, taken more than 20 days after the first yellow fever vaccination. This sequence originates from a man aged 18 to 29 who received the YFV17D yellow fever vaccine. This CDR3 reads CASSQLRQSYGYTF. CDR3 DNA sequence: TGCGCCAGCAGCCAACTTCGGCAGTCTTATGGCTACACCTTC.